These 23 T cell receptor beta chains were all obtained from the same sample, sequenced in a study of blood T cell repertoires in COVID-19. The repertoire was sequenced with immunoSEQ multiplex PCR; TCRdb's copy has only in-frame clones and lacks some. The sample gives roughly 130,000 clones, less than 90% of which show up once; approximately 12% is in the top ten. The specimen was peripheral blood. The source of these receptors is a woman in her 30s who had recovered from COVID-19.

In the case of this clone: This sample includes further DNA sequences coding for the same CDR3. This chain links TRBV5-1 with TRBJ2-7; D gene uncertain. CDR1 and CDR2 (germline): SGHRS, YFSETQ. The CDR3 covers 12 residues. V dropped 1 base and J dropped 4 bases, with 6 bases sitting between them. Here the CDR3 DNA reads TGCGCCAGCAGCTTGCCGGGTTACGAGCAGTACTTC. It codes for CASSLPGYEQYF.

The CDR3 loop reads CASSRGGPANTGELFF. The CDR3 DNA reads as TGTGCCAGCAGCCGGGGGGGGCCCGCGAACACCGGGGAGCTGTTTTTT. The chain uses TRBV13 and TRBJ2-2; TRBD2 agrees at 8 bases. CDR3 length equals 16 residues. With 5 bases clipped from V and 0 bases from J, the junction kept 5 bases outside the gene matches. The germline CDR1 and CDR2 sequences are PRHDT and FYEKMQ (reference sequence). Looking up the rest from reference TRBV13 and TRBJ2-2 gives the full variable domain: AAGVIQSPRHLIKEKRETATLKCYPIPRHDTVYWYQQGPGQDPQFLISFYEKMQSDKGSIPDRFSAQQFSDYHSELNMSSLELGDSALYFCASSRGGPANTGELFFGEGSRLTVL.

CDR3 loop: CASSRTGVSSYEQYF. The CDR3 bases are TGTGCCAGCAGTCGAACAGGGGTTAGCTCCTACGAGCAGTACTTC. V and J are TRBV6-5 and TRBJ2-7, with TRBD1 matching over 7 bases. The CDR3 loop spans 15 amino acids. Unmatched junction bases numbered 7, after V lost 5 bases and J lost 0 bases. Germline CDR1 MNHEY, CDR2 SVGAGI.

The chain couples TRBV11-2 to TRBJ2-7; D is undetermined. The CDR3 contains 14 residues. CDR1 is SGHAT and CDR2 is FQNNGV in the germline V gene. V lost 6 bases, J lost 3 bases, and 15 bases lay in between. The CDR3 nucleotides read TGTGCCAGCAGACGAAACATGGGCGACTACGAGCAGTACTTC. Translating gives CASRRNMGDYEQYF.

V gene TRBV4-1 combines with J gene TRBJ2-7; 8 positions agree with TRBD2. CDR3 length: 15 amino acids. Germline values: CDR1 MGHRA, CDR2 YSYEKL. V shed 2 bases and J 2 bases; nucleotides not matched to a gene: 5. The DNA for the CDR3 is TGCGCCAGCAGCCAAACTAGCGGCTTACCCTACGAGCAGTACTTC. Translated: CASSQTSGLPYEQYF.

Note on this clone: Additional DNA sequences in this sample encode the identical CDR3. The CDR3 nucleotides read TGTGCCAGCAGTTTATCTTATAGCAATCAGCCCCAGCATTTT. Its translation is CASSLSYSNQPQHF. V usage is TRBV27 and J usage is TRBJ1-5, with D unresolved. Trimming removed 0 bases from V and 0 bases from J, with 3 bases in between. Germline CDR1 reads MNHEY; CDR2 reads SMNVEV (reference sequence). This CDR3 has 14 amino acids.

The chain carries TRBV5-1 and TRBJ2-6, with a possible D match to TRBD2 (5 bases). V lost 2 bases and J lost 4, with 10 bases in between. The CDR3 loop spans 15 amino acids. Germline assignment: CDR1 SGHRS and CDR2 YFSETQ. This CDR3 is CASSFSGLGANVLTF. The CDR3 bases are TGCGCCAGCAGCTTTTCGGGGTTGGGGGCCAACGTCCTGACTTTC.

The V gene is TRBV2, the J gene TRBJ1-2, with D hard to call. This CDR3 contains 12 residues. CDR1 and CDR2 (germline): SNHLY, FYNNEI. The ends were cut back, 8 bases at V and 0 bases at J, with 7 bases in the middle. CDR3 loop: CASVLTNYGYTF. CDR3 nucleotide sequence: TGTGCCAGCGTACTCACTAACTATGGCTACACCTTC.

This clone was recorded only once. The rearrangement uses TRBV13 and TRBJ1-2; TRBD1 matches at 7 bases. The CDR3 is 14 amino acids. Germline CDR1 reads PRHDT; CDR2 reads FYEKMQ (reference sequence). V lost 3 bases, J lost 1 base, and 2 bases stayed unmatched. The CDR3 nucleotides read TGTGCCAGCAGCTTTCAGGGGGATAACTATGGCTACACCTTC. Protein product: CASSFQGDNYGYTF.

This chain joins TRBV25-1 and TRBJ1-4; D is ambiguous. The germline V gene has CDR1 MGHDK and CDR2 SYGVNS. Trimming pared 6 bases from V and 5 bases from J, leaving 13 bases between. This CDR3 comprises 14 residues. The CDR3 region is CASSQDLPNEKLFF. The CDR3 nucleotides are TGTGCCAGCAGCCAGGATCTACCAAATGAAAAACTGTTTTTT.

The J gene is TRBJ1-6, the V gene TRBV9; D unresolved. Germline V gene sequence: CDR1 SGDLS, CDR2 YYNGEE. V lost 4 bases, J lost 6 bases, and 11 bases lay in between. The CDR3 extends over 14 amino acids. The CDR3 loop reads CASSPWRSNSPLHF. The CDR3 nucleotides are TGTGCCAGCAGCCCTTGGAGGAGTAATTCACCCCTCCACTTT.

This clone is a singleton in its sample. The rearrangement uses TRBV24-1 and TRBJ1-1; no definite D call. V gave up 4 bases and J gave up 4 bases, with 12 bases separating them. The CDR3 contains 14 residues. The germline V gene encodes CDR1 KGHDR and CDR2 SFDVKD. DNA for the CDR3: TGTGCCACCAGTGACCCCCGACACCCCACTGAAGCTTTCTTT. It is translated as CATSDPRHPTEAFF.

The CDR3 sequence: CASSLSNQGATDTQYF. As DNA, the CDR3 is TGCGCCAGCAGCTTGAGTAACCAGGGGGCCACAGATACGCAGTATTTT. The chain carries TRBV5-1 and TRBJ2-3, with 8 bases that match TRBD1. The V and J ends lost 1 base and 2 bases, in that order; junction bases with no gene match: 6. The CDR3 totals 16 residues. Germline loops: CDR1 SGHRS, CDR2 YFSETQ.

The chain carries TRBV28 and TRBJ2-1; TRBD1 aligns across 7 bases. Trimming cost V 5 bases and J 0 bases; bases outside gene matches: 4. The CDR3 length is 15 residues. Germline values: CDR1 MDHEN, CDR2 SYDVKM. This CDR3 reads CASSETGSSYNEQFF. Here the CDR3 DNA reads TGTGCCAGCAGTGAGACAGGGAGCTCCTACAATGAGCAGTTCTTC.

The chain recombines TRBV6-6 with TRBJ2-5; the match to TRBD2 covers 8 bases. Looked up from germline, CDR1 is MNHNY and CDR2 is SVGAGI (reference sequence). V shed 6 bases and J 2 bases; nucleotides not matched to a gene: 5. This CDR3 is 14 amino acids long. The CDR3 is CASRSRGGQETQYF. The DNA for the CDR3 is TGTGCCAGCAGATCCCGGGGGGGACAAGAGACCCAGTACTTC.

This rearrangement joins TRBV6-5 to TRBJ1-2; TRBD1 aligns across 9 bases. The CDR3 consists of 16 residues. V shed 0 bases, J shed 1 base, and the junction held 3 bases outside the gene matches. Looked up from germline, CDR1 is MNHEY and CDR2 is SVGAGI. CDR3 sequence: CASSYSAGQGNYGYTF. The CDR3 coding sequence is TGTGCCAGCAGTTACTCAGCGGGACAGGGTAACTATGGCTACACCTTC.

About this clone itself: At one of its ends the junction is not consistent with the germline gene, which may arise from a read error. The chain links TRBV28 to TRBJ1-3; D not resolved. The CDR3 length is 14 residues. From germline, CDR1 is MDHEN and CDR2 SYDVKM. The CDR3 DNA reads TGTGCCAGCAGAGGAGCTACGGAAGGAAGCACCATATATTTT. Translated: CASRGATEGSTIYF.

This chain joins TRBV6-5 and TRBJ1-5, with TRBD1 identical over 7 bases. The length of the CDR3 is 15 residues. The ends lost 6 bases at V and 0 bases at J; junction bases unmatched: 5. Germline assignment: CDR1 MNHEY and CDR2 SVGAGI. CDR3 region: CASSWTGYSNQPQHF. The CDR3 DNA sequence: TGTGCCAGCAGCTGGACAGGATATAGCAATCAGCCCCAGCATTTT.

The rearrangement uses TRBV5-1 and TRBJ2-5, with 7 bases aligning to TRBD2. The CDR3 has 14 amino acids. The germline CDR1 and CDR2 sequences are SGHRS and YFSETQ. The junction had 4 bases not matched to a gene; V was cut back by 0 bases and J by 5 bases. The CDR3 DNA is TGCGCCAGCAGCTTGGGACTAGCTGGCGAGACCCAGTACTTC. It encodes CASSLGLAGETQYF. The full variable domain, completed using reference TRBV5-1 and TRBJ2-5, is KAGVTQTPRYLIKTRGQQVTLSCSPISGHRSVSWYQQTPGQGLQFLFEYFSETQRNKGNFPGRFSGRQFSNSRSEMNVSTLELGDSALYLCASSLGLAGETQYFGPGTRLLVL.

The table lists this clone with a count of one. The chain couples TRBV6-4 to TRBJ2-7; 7 positions match TRBD2. The CDR3 loop spans 16 amino acids. Germline V gene data show CDR1 as MRHNA and CDR2 as SNTAGT. V was clipped by 6 bases and J by 0 bases; unmatched bases: 11. The CDR3 DNA reads TGTGCCAGCAGAGGAACTAGCGCCCGTTCCTCCTACGAGCAGTACTTC. This translates into CASRGTSARSSYEQYF.

This sequence joins TRBV27 and TRBJ1-2; D may be TRBD1 (6 bases). The germline V gene encodes CDR1 MNHEY and CDR2 SMNVEV (reference sequence). V shed 6 bases and J shed 0 bases, with 17 bases lying between them. CDR3 length: 16 residues. The chain's CDR3 is CASSHLTGLANYGYTF. DNA of the CDR3: TGTGCCAGCAGCCACTTAACAGGGCTAGCTAACTATGGCTACACCTTC.

The J gene is TRBJ2-2, the V gene TRBV9; 7 positions agree with TRBD2. The CDR3 loop spans 16 amino acids. Germline CDR1 reads SGDLS; CDR2 reads YYNGEE. The V segment lost 2 bases and the J segment 3 bases; nucleotides outside the gene matches: 7. In DNA form, the CDR3 reads TGTGCCAGCAGCGTCATTCCAGCGGGGCACACCGGGGAGCTGTTTTTT. Protein sequence: CASSVIPAGHTGELFF.

This clone was counted a few times. V usage is TRBV6-5 and J usage is TRBJ2-1, with D perhaps matching TRBD1 (5 bases). Trimming took off 2 bases at V and 4 bases at J, with 15 bases between the two ends. Per germline, CDR1 MNHEY and CDR2 SVGAGI. This CDR3 is built from 16 residues. The CDR3, as DNA: TGTGCCAGCAGTTACGGGAAGGGGCGGAATTACAATGAGCAGTTCTTC. Amino acid sequence: CASSYGKGRNYNEQFF.